The T cell receptor beta chain under discussion was sequenced for a study of identifying expanded T cells in peripheral blood. Study-wide findings and caveats: Across healthy donors, higher total template counts meant significantly greater approximately 2-week count variance. About 1.3 clones differed between technical replicates, versus roughly 17 and 20 over time.

Collection occurred without any documented infections or immune events in donors. The trim removed 1 base at V and 5 bases at J, leaving 6 bases unmatched. CDR1 and CDR2 (germline): LNHDA, SQIVND (reference sequence). The CDR3 covers 16 residues. The protocol was immunoSEQ multiplex PCR, while the TCRdb copy is restricted to in-frame clones and leaves out a portion. The table lists more than 55,000 clones, about 89% of them singletons. This clone has only a few counts. What it recognizes is unknown. This clonotype was sampled from a person aged 18 to 70 in good health. The rearrangement joins TRBV19 to TRBJ2-5; TRBD1 agrees at 11 bases. Sequencing was carried out using blood. The CDR3 DNA reads TGTGCCAGTAGTATAGCCGGGACAGGGGGTACGGAGACCCAGTACTTC. It specifies CASSIAGTGGTETQYF.